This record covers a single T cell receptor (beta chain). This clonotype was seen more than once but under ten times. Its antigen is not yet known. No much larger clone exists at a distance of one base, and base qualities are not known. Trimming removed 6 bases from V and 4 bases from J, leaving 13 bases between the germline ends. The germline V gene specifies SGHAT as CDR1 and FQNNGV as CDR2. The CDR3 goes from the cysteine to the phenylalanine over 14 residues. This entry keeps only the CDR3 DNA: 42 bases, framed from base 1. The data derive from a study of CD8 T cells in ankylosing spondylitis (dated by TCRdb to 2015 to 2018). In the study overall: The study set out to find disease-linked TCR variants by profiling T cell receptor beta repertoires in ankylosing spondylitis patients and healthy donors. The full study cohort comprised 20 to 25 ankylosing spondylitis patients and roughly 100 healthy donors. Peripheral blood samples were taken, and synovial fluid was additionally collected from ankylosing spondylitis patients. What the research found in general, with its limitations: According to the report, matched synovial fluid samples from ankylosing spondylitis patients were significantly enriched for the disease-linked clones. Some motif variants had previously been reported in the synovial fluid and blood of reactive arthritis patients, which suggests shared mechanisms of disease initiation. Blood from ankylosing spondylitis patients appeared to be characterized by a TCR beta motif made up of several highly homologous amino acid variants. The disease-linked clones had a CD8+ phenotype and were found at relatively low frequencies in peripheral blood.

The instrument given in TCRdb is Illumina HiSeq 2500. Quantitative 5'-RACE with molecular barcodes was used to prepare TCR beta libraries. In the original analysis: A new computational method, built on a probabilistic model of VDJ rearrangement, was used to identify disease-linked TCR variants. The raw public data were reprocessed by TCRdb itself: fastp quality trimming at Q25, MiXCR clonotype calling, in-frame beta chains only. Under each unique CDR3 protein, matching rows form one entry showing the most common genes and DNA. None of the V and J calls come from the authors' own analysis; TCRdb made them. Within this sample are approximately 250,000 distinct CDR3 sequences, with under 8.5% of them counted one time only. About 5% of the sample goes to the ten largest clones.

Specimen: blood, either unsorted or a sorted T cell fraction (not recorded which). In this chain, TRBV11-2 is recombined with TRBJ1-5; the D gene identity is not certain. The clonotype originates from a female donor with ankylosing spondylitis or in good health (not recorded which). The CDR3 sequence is CASSVVPVNQPQHF. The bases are TGTGCCAGCAGTGTGGTCCCCGTTAATCAGCCCCAGCATTTT. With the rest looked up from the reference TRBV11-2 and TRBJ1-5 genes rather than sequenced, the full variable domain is EAGVAQSPRYKIIEKRQSVAFWCNPISGHATLYWYQQILGQGPKLLIQFQNNGVVDDSQLPKDRFSAERLKGVDSTLKIQPAKLEDSAVYLCASSVVPVNQPQHFGDGTRLSIL.